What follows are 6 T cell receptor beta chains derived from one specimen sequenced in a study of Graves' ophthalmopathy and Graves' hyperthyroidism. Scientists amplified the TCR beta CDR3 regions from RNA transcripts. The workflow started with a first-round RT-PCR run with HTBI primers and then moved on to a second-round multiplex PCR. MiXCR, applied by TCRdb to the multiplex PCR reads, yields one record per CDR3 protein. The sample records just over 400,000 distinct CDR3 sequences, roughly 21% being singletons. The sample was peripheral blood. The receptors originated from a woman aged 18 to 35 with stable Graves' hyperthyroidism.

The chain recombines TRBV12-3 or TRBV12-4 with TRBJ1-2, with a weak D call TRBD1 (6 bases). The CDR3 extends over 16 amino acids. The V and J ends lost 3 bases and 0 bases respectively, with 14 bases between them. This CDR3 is CASSFGRQEPNYGYTF. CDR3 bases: TGTGCCAGCAGTTTCGGACGACAGGAACCTAACTATGGCTACACCTTC.

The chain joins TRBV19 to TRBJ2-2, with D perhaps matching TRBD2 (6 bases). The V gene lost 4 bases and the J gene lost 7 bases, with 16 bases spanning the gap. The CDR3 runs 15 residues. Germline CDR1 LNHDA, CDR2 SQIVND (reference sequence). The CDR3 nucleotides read TGTGCCAGTAGTAAGATTGGAGGGCGCGGCGGGGAGCTGTTTTTT. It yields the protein CASSKIGGRGGELFF.

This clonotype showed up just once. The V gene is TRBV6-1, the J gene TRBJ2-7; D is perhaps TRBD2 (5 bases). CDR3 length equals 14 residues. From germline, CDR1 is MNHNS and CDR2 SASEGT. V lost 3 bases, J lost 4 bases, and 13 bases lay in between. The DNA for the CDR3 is TGTGCCAGCAGTGAGGCAGCGGCGGGTTACGAGCAGTACTTC. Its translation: CASSEAAAGYEQYF.

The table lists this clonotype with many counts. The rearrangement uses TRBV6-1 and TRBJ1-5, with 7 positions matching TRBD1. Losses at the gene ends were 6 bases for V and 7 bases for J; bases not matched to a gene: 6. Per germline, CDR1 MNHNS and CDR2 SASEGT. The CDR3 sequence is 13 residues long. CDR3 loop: CASRTGARQPQHF. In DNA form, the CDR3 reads TGTGCCAGCAGAACAGGGGCCCGCCAGCCCCAGCATTTT.

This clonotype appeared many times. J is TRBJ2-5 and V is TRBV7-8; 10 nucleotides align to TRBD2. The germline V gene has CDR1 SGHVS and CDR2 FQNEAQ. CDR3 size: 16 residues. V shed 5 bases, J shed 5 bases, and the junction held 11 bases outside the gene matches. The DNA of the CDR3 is TGTGCCAGCAGCGTCAGGGTAGCGGGAGGAGGGGAGACCCAGTACTTC. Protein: CASSVRVAGGGETQYF.

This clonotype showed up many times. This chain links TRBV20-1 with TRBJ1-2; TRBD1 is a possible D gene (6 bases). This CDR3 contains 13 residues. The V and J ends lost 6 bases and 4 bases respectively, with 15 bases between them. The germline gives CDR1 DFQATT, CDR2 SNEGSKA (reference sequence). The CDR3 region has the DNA TGCAGTGCCCCACGGACAGTTTCCTATGGCTACACCTTC. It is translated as CSAPRTVSYGYTF.